This is a list of T cell receptor beta chains from one sample in a study of beta chain features in type 1 diabetes. Produced via immunoSEQ multiplex PCR; TCRdb's table is partial and in-frame only. This table holds around 240,000 clones, around 15% found once. Sequencing was done on a sample of naive CD4+ T cells from blood. All receptors derive from a young man with type 1 diabetes. The CDR3 runs from the conserved cysteine through the conserved F or W. D genes are given only for firm matches. Clone size, where shown, is once, few, many, or a class for clones that have expanded.

j_gene	d_gene	v_gene	abundance	CDR3nt	CDR3aa
TRBJ2-7	.	TRBV5-4	.	TGTGCCAGCAGCTTGGAGACGTGGGGAACCGTTCACGAGCAGTACTTC	CASSLETWGTVHEQYF
TRBJ1-5	TRBD1	TRBV30	few	TGTGCCTGGAGTCGACAGGGCCATCAGCCCCAGCATTTT	CAWSRQGHQPQHF
TRBJ2-7	TRBD1	TRBV7-9	few	TGTGCCAGCAGCTGGTACAGGGGCGCTCAAGACGAGCAGTACTTC	CASSWYRGAQDEQYF
TRBJ2-7	.	TRBV9	.	TGTGCCAGCAGCGTAGGGGGACTCGGAACGAACGAGCAGTACTTC	CASSVGGLGTNEQYF
TRBJ2-1	TRBD2	TRBV7-2	.	TGTGCCAGCAGCGGCGGGAGGGCCTCCCTTGAGCAGTTCTTC	CASSGGRASLEQFF
TRBJ2-5	TRBD1	TRBV29-1	.	TGCAGCGTTGCCGGGACAGAGAGGGAGACCCAGTACTTC	CSVAGTERETQYF
TRBJ2-7	.	TRBV19	.	TGTGCCAGTAGAAAGGACGGGAGCGGCTCCTACGAGCAGTACTTC	CASRKDGSGSYEQYF
TRBJ1-5	TRBD1	TRBV7-2	few	TGTGCCAGCAGTCTACAGGGGCAGCCCCAGCATTTT	CASSLQGQPQHF
TRBJ1-2	.	TRBV7-9	.	TGTGCCAGCAGCCGGACAGCTATTAACTATGGCTACACCTTC	CASSRTAINYGYTF
TRBJ2-7	TRBD1	TRBV7-9	few	TGTGCCAGCAGTTGGGGGACAGGAGAGTACGAGCAGTACTTC	CASSWGTGEYEQYF
TRBJ2-3	TRBD1	TRBV30	few	TGTGCCTGGAGTCCTTACAGGGGGCTAAGTGGCACAGATACGCAGTATTTT	CAWSPYRGLSGTDTQYF
TRBJ1-6	TRBD1	TRBV29-1	.	TGCAGCGTTGGTGACAGGGATTCACCCCTCCACTTT	CSVGDRDSPLHF
TRBJ1-4	TRBD1	TRBV4-1	.	TGCGCCAGCAGCCAAGACCCAGGGGGATGGTCTAATGAAAAACTGTTTTTT	CASSQDPGGWSNEKLFF
TRBJ2-7	.	TRBV20-1	.	TGCAGTGCAACTTTTTTGGCAGGGCAGTACTTC	CSATFLAGQYF
TRBJ2-7	.	TRBV7-2	few	TGTGCCAGCAGCTTAGCGCGACTAGTTTCCGAGCAGTACTTC	CASSLARLVSEQYF
TRBJ2-2	.	TRBV5-4	.	TGTGCCAGCAGCTTGCGGGAGAACACCGGGGAGCTGTTTTTT	CASSLRENTGELFF
TRBJ2-3	TRBD2	TRBV29-1	.	TGCAGCGTGACTAGCGGTAGCACAGATACGCAGTATTTT	CSVTSGSTDTQYF
TRBJ1-5	.	TRBV30	.	TGTGCCTGGAGTGTACAACAGGCTCAGCCCCAGCATTTT	CAWSVQQAQPQHF
TRBJ2-3	.	TRBV7-9	.	TGTGCCACCGCCGGGGCCGTAGCAGATACGCAGTATTTT	CATAGAVADTQYF
TRBJ2-5	TRBD1	TRBV15	.	TGTGCCACCAGACAGGGGGCACAAGAGACCCAGTACTTC	CATRQGAQETQYF
TRBJ2-5	TRBD1	TRBV29-1	once	TGCAGCGTTGAAGTTGCCCCGGGACAGGGGGTCCCACAAGAGACCCAGTACTTC	CSVEVAPGQGVPQETQYF
TRBJ1-4	TRBD1	TRBV10-3	few	TGTGCCATCAGATCGGACAGGGGATCTGAAAAACTGTTTTTT	CAIRSDRGSEKLFF
TRBJ2-5	TRBD2	TRBV30	.	TGTGCCTGGAGTCCCTGGCGGGAGTCGAAGACCCAGTACTTC	CAWSPWRESKTQYF
TRBJ1-5	.	TRBV28	few	TGTGCCAGCAGTTCCCATCGCAAGGGTGAAAATCAGCCCCAGCATTTT	CASSSHRKGENQPQHF
TRBJ2-6	.	TRBV5-4	.	TGTGCCAGCCTGATTGAGGGACGGAGCACCTCTGGGGCCAACGTCCTGACTTTC	CASLIEGRSTSGANVLTF
TRBJ2-7	TRBD2	TRBV28	.	TGTGCCAGCAGTCGAGGACTAGCGGATAACGATCGGCGCGAGCAGTACTTC	CASSRGLADNDRREQYF
TRBJ1-1	.	TRBV30	.	TGTGCCTGGAGTAACTTCGGAGCAACTGAAGCTTTCTTT	CAWSNFGATEAFF
TRBJ1-4	.	TRBV7-2	few	TGTGCCAGCAGCTCTGGCCTTACTAATGAAAAACTGTTTTTT	CASSSGLTNEKLFF
TRBJ1-1	.	TRBV7-2	.	TGTGCCAGCAGCCCCCGAGCGGTAAACACTGAAGCTTTCTTT	CASSPRAVNTEAFF
TRBJ2-7	TRBD1	TRBV5-1	.	TGCGCCAGCTGGGACAGCCCCTACGAGCAGTACTTC	CASWDSPYEQYF
TRBJ2-7	TRBD1	TRBV29-1	.	TGCAGCGTGGCCAACAGGGGGCACAGCGAGCAGTACTTC	CSVANRGHSEQYF
TRBJ2-1	TRBD2	TRBV5-4	.	TGTGCCAGCAGCTCAGGACTAGCGGGTACAAATGAGCAGTTCTTC	CASSSGLAGTNEQFF
TRBJ2-7	.	TRBV13	few	TGTGCCAGCAGAACAACAGGGTCCGCGCAGTACTTC	CASRTTGSAQYF
TRBJ2-4	.	TRBV7-2	few	TGTGCCAGCAGCCTTGACACTCGAGCCAAAAACATTCAGTACTTC	CASSLDTRAKNIQYF
TRBJ2-1	.	TRBV2	.	TGTGCCAGCAACCGAGGAGGGGGCGTCTACAATGAGCAGTTCTTC	CASNRGGGVYNEQFF
TRBJ2-2	TRBD1	TRBV7-7	.	TGTGCTAGCAGCTTAAGACAGGGTGCGGGCACCGGGGAGCTGTTTTTT	CASSLRQGAGTGELFF
TRBJ2-1	.	TRBV6-7	once	TGTGCCAGCAGTTACGAGAATGGGCAAGCCGGCGATGAGCAGTTCTTC	CASSYENGQAGDEQFF
TRBJ2-1	TRBD2	TRBV30	.	TGTGCCTGGAGAGGGACTAGCGGGAGTGCGTCCTACAATGAGCAGTTCTTC	CAWRGTSGSASYNEQFF
TRBJ2-3	.	TRBV4-3	.	TGCGCCAGCAGCCAAGAAGGCGCAGGGGACACAGATACGCAGTATTTT	CASSQEGAGDTDTQYF
TRBJ1-2	.	TRBV30	.	TGTGCCTGGAGTGTACAGGCAGTTGAGGGCTACACCTTC	CAWSVQAVEGYTF
TRBJ2-7	.	TRBV9	.	TGTGCCAGCAGCACCTCAGGGAGGTACGAGCAGTACTTC	CASSTSGRYEQYF
TRBJ1-1	.	TRBV20-1	.	TGCAGTGCTAGAGATAATCGGGTTTTCTTT	CSARDNRVFF